The present TCR beta chain was sequenced within a study of T cell responses to AZD1222 COVID-19 vaccine. Second-dose intervals of approximately 4 or approximately 12 weeks were pooled. Clones were read by immunoSEQ multiplex PCR, and TCRdb kept only the in-frame ones, dropping some. The sample records fewer than 130,000 clones, 85% to 95% being singletons. The CDR3 is 17 amino acids. Trimming at V came to 5 bases and at J to 0 bases, leaving 12 bases not matched to a gene. Germline values: CDR1 MGHRA, CDR2 YSYEKL. The chain links TRBV4-1 to TRBJ1-2; 7 bases are shared with TRBD1. The sample was peripheral blood, taken 28 days after the second AZD1222 dose. The sequence came from an adult who received the AZD1222 COVID-19 vaccine. CDR3 nucleotides: TGCGCCAGCAGCAGACCGGGACAGTACGATACTAACTATGGCTACACCTTC. It encodes CASSRPGQYDTNYGYTF.